The entry that follows covers one T cell receptor beta chain sequence. PCR primers comprised 60 Vbeta and 13 Jbeta primers. Sequenced by immunoSEQ multiplex PCR; TCRdb stores in-frame clones only, minus some. The sample yields 170,000 or so clones, around 75% seen once. This record belongs to a study of cytomegalovirus exposure and HLA in healthy donors. This TCR derives from a male donor in good health and CMV-seronegative. Sequencing was done on a sample of PBMCs.

The CDR3 loop is CASSLETGLDQPQHF. CDR3 nucleotides: TGCGCCAGCAGCTTGGAAACAGGGCTAGATCAGCCCCAGCATTTT. The genes are TRBV5-1 and TRBJ1-5; D is perhaps TRBD1 (6 bases). With 0 bases removed from V and 5 bases from J, the gap between germline ends came to 12 bases. CDR1 is SGHRS, CDR2 YFSETQ, per germline. The CDR3 extends over 15 amino acids.